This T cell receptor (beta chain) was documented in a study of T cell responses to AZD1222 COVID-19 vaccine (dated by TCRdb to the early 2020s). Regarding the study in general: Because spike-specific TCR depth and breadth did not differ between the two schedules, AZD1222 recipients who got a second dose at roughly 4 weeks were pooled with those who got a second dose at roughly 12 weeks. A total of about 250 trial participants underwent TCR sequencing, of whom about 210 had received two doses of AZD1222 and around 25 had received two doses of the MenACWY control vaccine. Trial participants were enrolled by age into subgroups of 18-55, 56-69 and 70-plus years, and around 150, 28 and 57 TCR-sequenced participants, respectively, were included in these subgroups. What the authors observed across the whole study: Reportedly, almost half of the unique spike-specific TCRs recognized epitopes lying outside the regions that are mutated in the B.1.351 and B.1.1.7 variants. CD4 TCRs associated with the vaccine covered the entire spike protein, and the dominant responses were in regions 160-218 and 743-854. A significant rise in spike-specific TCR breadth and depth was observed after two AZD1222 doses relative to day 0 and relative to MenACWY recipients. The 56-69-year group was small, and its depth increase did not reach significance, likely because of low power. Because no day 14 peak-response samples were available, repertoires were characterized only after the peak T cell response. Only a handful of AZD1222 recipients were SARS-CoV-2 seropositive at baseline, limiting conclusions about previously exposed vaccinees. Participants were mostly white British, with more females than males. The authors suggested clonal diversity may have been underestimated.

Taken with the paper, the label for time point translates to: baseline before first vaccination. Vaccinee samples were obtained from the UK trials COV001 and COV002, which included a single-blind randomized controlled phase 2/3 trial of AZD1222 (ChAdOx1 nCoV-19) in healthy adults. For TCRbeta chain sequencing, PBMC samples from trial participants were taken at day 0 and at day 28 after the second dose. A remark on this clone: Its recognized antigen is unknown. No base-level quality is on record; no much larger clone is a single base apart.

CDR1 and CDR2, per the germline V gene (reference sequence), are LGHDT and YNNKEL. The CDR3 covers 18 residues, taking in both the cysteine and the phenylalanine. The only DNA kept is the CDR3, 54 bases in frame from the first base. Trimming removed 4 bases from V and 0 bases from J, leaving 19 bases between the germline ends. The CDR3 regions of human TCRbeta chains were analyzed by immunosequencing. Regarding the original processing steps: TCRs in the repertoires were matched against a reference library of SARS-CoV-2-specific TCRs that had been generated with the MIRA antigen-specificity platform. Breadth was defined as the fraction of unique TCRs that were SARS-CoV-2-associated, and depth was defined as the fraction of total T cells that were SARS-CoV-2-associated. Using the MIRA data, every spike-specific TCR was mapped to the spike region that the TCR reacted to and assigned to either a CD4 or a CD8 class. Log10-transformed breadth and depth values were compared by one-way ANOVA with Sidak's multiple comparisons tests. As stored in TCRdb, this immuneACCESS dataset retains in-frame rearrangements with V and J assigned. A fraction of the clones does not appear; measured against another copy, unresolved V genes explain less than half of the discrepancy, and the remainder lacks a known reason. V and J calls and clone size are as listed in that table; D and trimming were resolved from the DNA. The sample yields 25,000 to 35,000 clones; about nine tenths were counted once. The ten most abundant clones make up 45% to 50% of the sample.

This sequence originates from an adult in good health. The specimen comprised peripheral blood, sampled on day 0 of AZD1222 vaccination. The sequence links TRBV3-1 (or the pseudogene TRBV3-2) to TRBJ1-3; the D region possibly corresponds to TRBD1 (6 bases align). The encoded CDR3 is CASSRWVRRTASGNTIYF. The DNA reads TGTGCCAGCAGCCGCTGGGTCAGAAGGACAGCCTCTGGAAACACCATATATTTT.